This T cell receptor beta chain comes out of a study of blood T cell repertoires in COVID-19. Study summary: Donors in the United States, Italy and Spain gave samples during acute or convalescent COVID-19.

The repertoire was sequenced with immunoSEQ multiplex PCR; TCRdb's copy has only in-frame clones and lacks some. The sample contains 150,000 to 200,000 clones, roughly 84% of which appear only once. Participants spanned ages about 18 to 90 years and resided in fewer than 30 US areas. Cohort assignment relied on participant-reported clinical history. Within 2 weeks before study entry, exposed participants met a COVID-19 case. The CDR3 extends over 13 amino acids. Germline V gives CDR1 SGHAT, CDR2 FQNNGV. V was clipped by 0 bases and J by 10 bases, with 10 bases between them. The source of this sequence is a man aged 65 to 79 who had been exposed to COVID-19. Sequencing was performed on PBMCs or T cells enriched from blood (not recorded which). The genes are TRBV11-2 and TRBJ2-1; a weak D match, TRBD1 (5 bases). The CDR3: CASSLDRASEQFF. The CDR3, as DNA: TGTGCCAGCAGCTTAGACAGGGCCTCCGAGCAGTTCTTC.